These T cell receptor beta chains were read from a single sample in a study of cytomegalovirus exposure and HLA in healthy donors. Generated by immunoSEQ multiplex PCR, the TCRdb table keeps only in-frame clones and is missing some. Among 150,000 or so clones, under 70% were seen once, and the ten largest hold about 10%. Sequenced input: PBMCs. These receptors all stem from a man aged 25 to 45 in good health and CMV-seropositive. Both conserved end residues are part of each CDR3. D genes are given only for firm matches. Clone sizes are given selectively: once, few, many, or a class where the clone is expanded.

J: TRBJ1-2; V: TRBV19; size: .; D: TRBD1; CDR3: CASSIYSGGYGYTF; DNA: TGTGCCAGTAGTATTTACTCAGGGGGCTATGGCTACACCTTC
J: TRBJ2-1; V: TRBV7-9; size: .; D: .; CDR3: CASSFLLQSGNEQFF; DNA: TGTGCCAGCAGCTTTCTCCTACAATCGGGTAATGAGCAGTTCTTC
J: TRBJ2-2; V: TRBV2; size: few; D: .; CDR3: CASSDQGTAGELFF; DNA: TGTGCCAGCAGTGATCAGGGAACGGCCGGGGAGCTGTTTTTT
J: TRBJ1-1; V: TRBV27; size: .; D: .; CDR3: CASSSQGSKAFF; DNA: TGTGCCAGCAGTTCTCAGGGAAGCAAAGCTTTCTTT
J: TRBJ1-4; V: TRBV5-5; size: .; D: TRBD1; CDR3: CASSNRQGGEEKLFF; DNA: TGTGCCAGCAGCAACCGACAGGGAGGAGAGGAAAAACTGTTTTTT
J: TRBJ1-4; V: TRBV6-5; size: .; D: TRBD1; CDR3: CASRQGGEKLFF; DNA: TGTGCCTCGCGACAGGGGGGTGAAAAACTGTTTTTT
J: TRBJ2-6; V: TRBV4-1; size: few; D: .; CDR3: CASSQTTGLGANVLTF; DNA: TGCGCCAGCAGTCAAACAACAGGGCTGGGGGCCAACGTCCTGACTTTC
J: TRBJ2-3; V: TRBV2; size: .; D: .; CDR3: CASSDYSSSTDTQYF; DNA: TGTGCCAGCAGTGATTACAGCTCTAGCACAGATACGCAGTATTTT
J: TRBJ2-2; V: TRBV2; size: .; D: .; CDR3: CASTPGAGANTGELFF; DNA: TGTGCCAGCACCCCAGGGGCGGGGGCGAACACCGGGGAGCTGTTTTTT
J: TRBJ2-5; V: TRBV4-1; size: .; D: TRBD2; CDR3: CASSQGSGRSGETQYF; DNA: TGCGCCAGCAGCCAAGGAAGCGGGAGGTCGGGGGAGACCCAGTACTTC
J: TRBJ2-5; V: TRBV9; size: .; D: TRBD2; CDR3: CASRIAGDGETQYF; DNA: TGTGCTAGCCGTATAGCGGGAGACGGAGAGACCCAGTACTTC
J: TRBJ2-1; V: TRBV9; size: .; D: .; CDR3: CASSVEGLRINEQFF; DNA: TGTGCCAGCAGCGTAGAGGGGTTACGGATCAATGAGCAGTTCTTC
J: TRBJ2-3; V: TRBV7-6; size: .; D: TRBD2; CDR3: CASSPGTSGYTDTQYF; DNA: TGTGCCAGCAGCCCAGGGACTAGCGGGTACACAGATACGCAGTATTTT
J: TRBJ2-5; V: TRBV27; size: .; D: .; CDR3: CASSLQRGTQYF; DNA: TGTGCCAGCAGTCTGCAAAGAGGGACCCAGTACTTC
J: TRBJ1-1; V: TRBV6-6; size: few; D: .; CDR3: CASRGTGFTEAFF; DNA: TGTGCCAGCAGGGGTACAGGGTTCACTGAAGCTTTCTTT
J: TRBJ2-1; V: TRBV10-1; size: few; D: TRBD2; CDR3: CASSETGLAGGVGNEQFF; DNA: TGCGCCAGCAGTGAGACGGGACTAGCGGGAGGAGTGGGCAATGAGCAGTTCTTC
J: TRBJ2-3; V: TRBV6-5; size: .; D: .; CDR3: CASSYAGLAGTDTQYF; DNA: TGTGCCAGCAGTTACGCAGGCCTAGCTGGAACAGATACGCAGTATTTT
J: TRBJ2-1; V: TRBV5-4; size: .; D: TRBD2; CDR3: CASSIGTSGYNEQFF; DNA: TGTGCCAGCAGCATAGGGACTAGTGGTTACAATGAGCAGTTCTTC
J: TRBJ1-1; V: TRBV25-1; size: .; D: .; CDR3: CASSGSGYTAVVAFF; DNA: TGTGCCAGCAGTGGAAGCGGATACACGGCCGTCGTAGCTTTCTTT
J: TRBJ2-3; V: TRBV10-3; size: once; D: TRBD1; CDR3: CAISESRTGGDTQYF; DNA: TGTGCCATCAGTGAGTCGCGGACAGGGGGAGATACGCAGTATTTT
J: TRBJ2-7; V: TRBV6-1; size: .; D: TRBD2; CDR3: CASFLRAGGTYEQYF; DNA: TGTGCCAGCTTCTTGAGGGCGGGAGGGACCTACGAGCAGTACTTC
J: TRBJ2-7; V: TRBV19; size: .; D: .; CDR3: CASSTSGDTVYEQYF; DNA: TGTGCCAGTAGTACCTCAGGGGATACGGTCTACGAGCAGTACTTC
J: TRBJ2-1; V: TRBV5-6; size: .; D: .; CDR3: CASSFGHRKYNEQFF; DNA: TGTGCCAGCAGCTTCGGACATCGCAAGTACAATGAGCAGTTCTTC